This T cell receptor beta chain was identified in a study of CD8+CD57+ T cells in acquired aplastic anemia. Investigators profiled TCR beta VDJ and CDR3 from genomic DNA template. TCRdb re-analysed the reads in MiXCR, keeping a single row per CDR3 protein. This table holds about 190,000 distinct CDR3 sequences, about half found once. This clonotype was observed at least ten times. The CDR3 extends over 16 amino acids. V lost 4 bases, J lost 2 bases, and 5 bases stayed unmatched. CDR1 SGHDT and CDR2 YYEEEE come from the germline V gene. J is TRBJ2-3 and V is TRBV5-6, with 12 bases lining up with TRBD2. This TCR derives from a human donor in good health, serving as a control. The specimen was sorted CD4+, CD8+, or CD8+CD57+ T cells (not recorded which) from PBMCs. The CDR3 protein is CASSMTSGGFTDTQYF. CDR3 bases: TGTGCCAGCAGCATGACTAGCGGGGGCTTCACAGATACGCAGTATTTT.